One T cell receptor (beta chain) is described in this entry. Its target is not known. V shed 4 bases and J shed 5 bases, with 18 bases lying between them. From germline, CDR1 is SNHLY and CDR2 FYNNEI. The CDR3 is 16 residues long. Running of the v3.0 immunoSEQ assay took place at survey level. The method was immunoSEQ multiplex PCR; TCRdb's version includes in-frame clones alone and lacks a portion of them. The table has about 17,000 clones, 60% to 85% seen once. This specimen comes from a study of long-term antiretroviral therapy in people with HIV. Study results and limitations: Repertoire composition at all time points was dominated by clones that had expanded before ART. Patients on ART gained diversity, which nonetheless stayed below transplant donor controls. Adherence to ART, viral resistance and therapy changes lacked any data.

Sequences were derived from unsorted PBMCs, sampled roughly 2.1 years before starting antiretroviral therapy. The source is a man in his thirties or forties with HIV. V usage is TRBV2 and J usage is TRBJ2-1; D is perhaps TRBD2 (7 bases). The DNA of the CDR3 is TGTGCCAGCAGTGCCCCCGGGGGCGGGAGAGACAATGAGCAGTTCTTC. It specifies CASSAPGGGRDNEQFF.